Listed below are T cell receptor beta chains from one sample, sequenced in a study of blood T cell repertoires in COVID-19. Sequenced by immunoSEQ multiplex PCR; TCRdb stores in-frame clones only, minus some. The sample yields about 270,000 clones, approximately 77% seen once. Sequenced material: peripheral blood. Every receptor here comes from a woman aged 18-29 years with acute or convalescent COVID-19. Each CDR3 is given with its conserved first and last residue. Fields, in order: D gene, clone size, V gene, J gene, CDR3 protein, CDR3 DNA. A D gene is named only where the DNA matches it firmly. Some rows mark clone size as missing; the rest say once, few, many or name a class of expanded clone.

D gene: -; clone size: once; V gene: TRBV13; J gene: TRBJ2-1; CDR3 protein: CASRPSGTGSNEQFF; CDR3 DNA: TGTGCCAGCAGACCTAGCGGGACAGGAAGCAATGAGCAGTTCTTC
D gene: -; clone size: -; V gene: TRBV24-1; J gene: TRBJ2-1; CDR3 protein: CATSDASGEQFF; CDR3 DNA: TGTGCCACCAGTGATGCGAGCGGTGAGCAGTTCTTC
D gene: -; clone size: -; V gene: TRBV2; J gene: TRBJ2-7; CDR3 protein: CASSEGDYEQYF; CDR3 DNA: TGTGCCAGCTCTGAGGGGGACTACGAGCAGTACTTC
D gene: TRBD2; clone size: -; V gene: TRBV7-9; J gene: TRBJ2-1; CDR3 protein: CASGGVDEQFF; CDR3 DNA: TGTGCCAGCGGGGGGGTTGATGAGCAGTTCTTC
D gene: -; clone size: few; V gene: TRBV4-3; J gene: TRBJ1-5; CDR3 protein: CASSWTRDTDQPQHF; CDR3 DNA: TGCGCCAGCAGCTGGACCCGGGACACAGATCAGCCCCAGCATTTT
D gene: TRBD1; clone size: few; V gene: TRBV18; J gene: TRBJ1-2; CDR3 protein: CASSPPGQTYGYTF; CDR3 DNA: TGTGCCAGCTCACCACCGGGACAGACCTATGGCTACACCTTC
D gene: -; clone size: -; V gene: TRBV5-4; J gene: TRBJ2-2; CDR3 protein: CASSLASTNTGELFF; CDR3 DNA: TGTGCCAGCAGCTTGGCTAGCACGAACACCGGGGAGCTGTTTTTT
D gene: TRBD1; clone size: -; V gene: TRBV28; J gene: TRBJ1-1; CDR3 protein: CASETGTGHTEAFF; CDR3 DNA: TGTGCCAGTGAGACCGGGACAGGGCACACTGAAGCTTTCTTT
D gene: -; clone size: once; V gene: TRBV25-1; J gene: TRBJ2-3; CDR3 protein: CASSEAATDTQYF; CDR3 DNA: TGTGCCAGCAGTGAAGCCGCGACAGATACGCAGTATTTT
D gene: TRBD2; clone size: -; V gene: TRBV10-2; J gene: TRBJ2-1; CDR3 protein: CASRLAGEDEQFF; CDR3 DNA: TGCGCCAGCAGACTAGCGGGAGAAGATGAGCAGTTCTTC
D gene: -; clone size: -; V gene: TRBV30; J gene: TRBJ2-7; CDR3 protein: CAWSAAQGEQYF; CDR3 DNA: TGTGCCTGGAGTGCTGCCCAGGGCGAGCAGTACTTC
D gene: TRBD1; clone size: -; V gene: TRBV19; J gene: TRBJ2-1; CDR3 protein: CASSIKGTGTYNEQFF; CDR3 DNA: TGTGCCAGTAGTATAAAGGGGACAGGGACCTACAATGAGCAGTTCTTC
D gene: TRBD1; clone size: -; V gene: TRBV4-3; J gene: TRBJ1-5; CDR3 protein: CASSQDRGQGAGSFSQPQHF; CDR3 DNA: TGCGCCAGCAGCCAAGATAGGGGCCAGGGGGCAGGGAGTTTCAGTCAGCCCCAGCATTTT
D gene: -; clone size: -; V gene: TRBV11-2; J gene: TRBJ2-2; CDR3 protein: CASRPSSVLTGELFF; CDR3 DNA: TGTGCCAGCAGGCCTAGCTCTGTCTTAACCGGGGAGCTGTTTTTT
D gene: -; clone size: -; V gene: TRBV6-5; J gene: TRBJ2-1; CDR3 protein: CASSYSTRTFYNEQFF; CDR3 DNA: TGTGCCAGCAGTTACTCGACCCGGACATTCTACAATGAGCAGTTCTTC
D gene: -; clone size: -; V gene: TRBV7-2; J gene: TRBJ2-2; CDR3 protein: CASSRDWLNTGELFF; CDR3 DNA: TGTGCCAGCAGCAGGGACTGGCTGAACACCGGGGAGCTGTTTTTT
D gene: TRBD1; clone size: -; V gene: TRBV5-1; J gene: TRBJ1-2; CDR3 protein: CASSLGTGGSHGYTF; CDR3 DNA: TGCGCCAGCAGCTTGGGGACAGGGGGCTCTCATGGCTACACCTTC
D gene: TRBD1; clone size: -; V gene: TRBV30; J gene: TRBJ1-1; CDR3 protein: CAWTRGTGGLEEAFF; CDR3 DNA: TGTGCCTGGACCCGGGGGACAGGGGGACTGGAAGAAGCTTTCTTT
D gene: -; clone size: -; V gene: TRBV14; J gene: TRBJ2-7; CDR3 protein: CASSPHGLRDPAYEQYF; CDR3 DNA: TGTGCCAGCAGCCCCCACGGTTTGCGGGACCCAGCCTACGAGCAGTACTTC
D gene: TRBD1; clone size: -; V gene: TRBV2; J gene: TRBJ1-6; CDR3 protein: CASRGQGLSPLHF; CDR3 DNA: TGTGCCAGCAGGGGACAGGGTCTTTCACCCCTCCACTTT
D gene: -; clone size: few; V gene: TRBV2; J gene: TRBJ2-1; CDR3 protein: CASSEDRAGSYNEQFF; CDR3 DNA: TGTGCCAGCAGTGAAGACCGGGCGGGCTCCTACAATGAGCAGTTCTTC
D gene: -; clone size: -; V gene: TRBV6-2/TRBV6-3; J gene: TRBJ1-2; CDR3 protein: CASSYPGHDYGYTF; CDR3 DNA: TGTGCCAGCAGTTACCCGGGACACGACTATGGCTACACCTTC
D gene: -; clone size: -; V gene: TRBV12-3/TRBV12-4; J gene: TRBJ2-5; CDR3 protein: CASSLTTAPQYF; CDR3 DNA: TGTGCCAGCAGTTTGACGACAGCCCCCCAGTACTTC
D gene: TRBD1; clone size: -; V gene: TRBV11-2; J gene: TRBJ1-6; CDR3 protein: CASSWTGYYNSPLHF; CDR3 DNA: TGTGCCAGCAGCTGGACAGGCTACTATAATTCACCCCTCCACTTT
D gene: TRBD1; clone size: -; V gene: TRBV5-1; J gene: TRBJ1-6; CDR3 protein: CASSPELGQGRNSPLHF; CDR3 DNA: TGCGCCAGCAGCCCCGAACTGGGACAGGGGAGGAATTCACCCCTCCACTTT
D gene: -; clone size: -; V gene: TRBV6-5; J gene: TRBJ1-6; CDR3 protein: CASSYGDIYRHSPLHF; CDR3 DNA: TGTGCCAGCAGTTACGGGGACATATATCGTCATTCACCCCTCCACTTT
D gene: TRBD1; clone size: -; V gene: TRBV2; J gene: TRBJ1-5; CDR3 protein: CASRGQGHQPQHF; CDR3 DNA: TGTGCCAGCAGAGGACAGGGGCATCAGCCCCAGCATTTT
D gene: -; clone size: -; V gene: TRBV11-2; J gene: TRBJ1-6; CDR3 protein: CASSLGLVQGNSPLHF; CDR3 DNA: TGTGCCAGCAGCTTAGGGCTTGTTCAGGGAAATTCACCCCTCCACTTT
D gene: -; clone size: -; V gene: TRBV5-6; J gene: TRBJ2-7; CDR3 protein: CASSLILSSYEQYF; CDR3 DNA: TGTGCCAGCAGCTTGATCCTCAGCTCCTACGAGCAGTACTTC
D gene: TRBD2; clone size: -; V gene: TRBV28; J gene: TRBJ2-7; CDR3 protein: CASRGETSGIYEQYF; CDR3 DNA: TGTGCCAGCAGGGGCGAGACTAGCGGGATCTACGAGCAGTACTTC
D gene: TRBD1; clone size: -; V gene: TRBV5-5; J gene: TRBJ1-1; CDR3 protein: CASSLGTGGATEAFF; CDR3 DNA: TGTGCCAGCAGCTTGGGCACAGGGGGGGCGACTGAAGCTTTCTTT
D gene: TRBD1; clone size: -; V gene: TRBV7-9; J gene: TRBJ2-1; CDR3 protein: CASRGQGVHNEQFF; CDR3 DNA: TGTGCCAGCAGAGGACAGGGGGTACACAATGAGCAGTTCTTC
D gene: -; clone size: -; V gene: TRBV9; J gene: TRBJ2-1; CDR3 protein: CASSTQADPQFF; CDR3 DNA: TGTGCCAGCAGCACCCAAGCGGACCCGCAGTTCTTC